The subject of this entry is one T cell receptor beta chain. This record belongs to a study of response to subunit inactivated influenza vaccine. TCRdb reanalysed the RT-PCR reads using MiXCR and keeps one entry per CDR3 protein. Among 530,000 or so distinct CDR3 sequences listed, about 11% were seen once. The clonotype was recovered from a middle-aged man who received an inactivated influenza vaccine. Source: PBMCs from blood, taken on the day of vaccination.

The DNA of the CDR3 is TGCAGTGCTAGCGGGTCGGGCCCTGAAAAACTGTTTTTT. Residues: CSASGSGPEKLFF. This chain connects TRBV20-1 to TRBJ1-4; D unclear. The CDR3 is 13 amino acids. CDR1 and CDR2 from the germline V gene are DFQATT and SNEGSKA (reference sequence). Deletions cut 3 bases from V and 7 bases from J, with 12 bases between.